This TCR beta chain was sequenced during a study of blood T cell repertoires in COVID-19. Study summary: The cDNA or gDNA used as material had been derived from T cells, B-cell-depleted T cells, or PBMCs.

A few counts support this clone. Using immunoSEQ multiplex PCR, the repertoire was profiled, and TCRdb retains in-frame clones only, with some absent. The table shows some 42,000 clones, with roughly 73% occurring only once. Germline CDR1 SGHAT, CDR2 FQNNGV. V dropped 5 bases and J dropped 3; count of bases not matched to a gene: 5. The CDR3 extends over 16 amino acids. Input material: peripheral blood. The chain employs TRBV11-2 and TRBJ2-2; TRBD2 agrees at 11 bases. This sequence was found in a woman aged 65 to 85 with acute or convalescent COVID-19. The CDR3 DNA is TGTGCCAGCAGCCCTACTAGCGGGGGACACACCGGGGAGCTGTTTTTT. This encodes CASSPTSGGHTGELFF.